The present T cell receptor (beta chain) was sequenced within a study of Ad26.COV2.S vaccination and SARS-CoV-2 variants. The CDR3 extends over 15 amino acids. Losses at the gene ends were 3 bases for V and 3 bases for J; bases not matched to a gene: 3. The germline CDR1 and CDR2 sequences are MDHEN and SYDVKM. Regarding this clone: Its target is unknown.

Overall study findings and caveats: Placebo recipients had lower spike-specific TCR breadth than vaccine recipients. The TCR breadth and depth analyses may have produced an underestimate of total T cell responses.

Sequencing used immunoSEQ multiplex PCR; TCRdb keeps in-frame clones, though not all of them. The data show about 180,000 clones, around nine tenths seen once. This chain uses TRBV28 with TRBJ2-3, with 10 bases lining up with TRBD2. The source of this sequence is a human donor who had recovered from COVID-19. The sample consisted of peripheral blood, taken after recovery from COVID-19. The DNA for the CDR3 is TGTGCCAGCAGTTTCCATAGCGGGGGGACAGATACGCAGTATTTT. Its protein product is CASSFHSGGTDTQYF.